The clone carrying this T cell receptor beta chain turned up a few times. Its matching antigen is unknown. TCRdb used MiXCR to reprocess the reads, holding one entry per CDR3 protein. The table shows about 270,000 distinct CDR3 sequences, with under 25% occurring only once. This entry is derived from a study of T cell repertoires in cytomegalovirus infection. The overall study: The study used recently identified HLA-C-restricted and well-studied HLA-B-restricted CMV epitopes. Indications of both CMV infection and matching HLA type were provided by public TCR beta signatures. Findings and limits, study-wide: Based on cumulative public TCR beta family frequency, carriers of CMV plus the relevant HLA were identified. CMV-specific HLA-C-restricted TCR beta clonotypes dominated the ex vivo response.

This CDR3 is 15 amino acids long. V lost 3 bases, J lost 2 bases, and 15 bases lay in between. Germline-derived CDR1 and CDR2 are DFQATT and SNEGSKA (reference sequence). The starting material was cultured PBMCs, obtained from culture after CMV antigen stimulation. V gene TRBV20-1 combines with J gene TRBJ2-3; D remains unclear. This TCR derives from a human donor in good health (CMV status not recorded). Some clones in this sample may be carry-over from other donors' samples. DNA for the CDR3: TGCAGTGCTAGCAATGCAGGAGACAACACAGATACGCAGTATTTT. Translated: CSASNAGDNTDTQYF.